Listed below are T cell receptor beta chains from one sample, sequenced in a study of cytomegalovirus exposure and HLA in healthy donors. Libraries were prepared by immunoSEQ multiplex PCR; TCRdb keeps only in-frame clonotypes and omits some of them. Found here are about 130,000 clones, roughly 83% of them singletons; the top ten hold roughly 20%. The sequencing input was PBMCs. All receptors come from a young man in good health and CMV-seropositive. Each CDR3 is given with its conserved first and last residue. D genes are given only for firm matches. Rows may omit the clone size; those that give it use once, few, many or a size class.

. | TRBJ2-7 | TRBV9 | . | 14 | CASSLSYRVHEQYF | TGTGCCAGCAGCTTATCCTACAGGGTCCACGAGCAGTACTTC
. | TRBJ1-1 | TRBV7-9 | few | 11 | CASSSITEAFF | TGTGCCAGCAGCTCCATTACTGAAGCTTTCTTT
TRBD1 | TRBJ1-2 | TRBV5-6 | . | 15 | CASSLGQGGFSGYTF | TGTGCCAGCAGCTTGGGACAGGGCGGTTTCTCTGGCTACACCTTC
. | TRBJ1-4 | TRBV2 | . | 16 | CASRSATDSVLEKLFF | TGTGCCAGCAGGAGTGCTACGGACAGCGTTCTTGAAAAACTGTTTTTT
TRBD1 | TRBJ1-6 | TRBV10-3 | once | 18 | CAISEALNWDRENSPLHF | TGTGCCATCAGTGAGGCCTTAAACTGGGACAGGGAAAATTCACCCCTCCACTTT
TRBD2 | TRBJ2-3 | TRBV7-3 | . | 14 | CASSRGGRTDTQYF | TGTGCCAGCAGCCGGGGGGGCCGCACAGATACGCAGTATTTT
TRBD2 | TRBJ2-5 | TRBV5-5 | . | 15 | CASSPLGGVQETQYF | TGTGCCAGCAGCCCCTTGGGAGGGGTGCAAGAGACCCAGTACTTC
. | TRBJ2-7 | TRBV11-3 | . | 16 | CASSLGRGSESYEQYF | TGTGCCAGCAGCTTAGGACGGGGGAGCGAATCCTACGAGCAGTACTTC
TRBD1 | TRBJ2-7 | TRBV7-9 | . | 14 | CASSFGQGSYEQYF | TGTGCCAGCAGCTTCGGACAGGGCTCCTACGAGCAGTACTTC
TRBD2 | TRBJ2-1 | TRBV11-2 | . | 15 | CASRDLAGGLNEQFF | TGTGCCAGCAGGGACCTAGCGGGGGGACTCAATGAGCAGTTCTTC
. | TRBJ2-7 | TRBV7-9 | . | 12 | CSSSLQTYEQYF | TGTTCCAGCAGCTTGCAGACCTACGAGCAGTACTTC